Listed below are T cell receptor beta chains from one sample, sequenced in a study of T-cell reconstitution after alpha-beta-depleted transplantation in children. TCRdb passed the PCR reads through MiXCR, listing each CDR3 protein once. The data hold approximately 130,000 distinct CDR3 sequences, with about a tenth observed a single time. The sample consisted of PBMCs, mostly from graft donor cells, taken 180 days after TCRalphabeta/CD19-depleted stem cell transplant. These receptors all stem from a girl less than two years old who had a stem cell transplant for combined immunodeficiency, so the T cells may come from the graft donor. The CDR3 runs from the conserved cysteine through the conserved F or W. A D gene is named only where the DNA matches it firmly. The size field is filled for only some rows; it gives once, few, many or a size class.

many	TRBJ2-7	TRBD2	TRBV20-1	TGCAGTGCTAGGGCCGCTAGCGGGGGGGCATACGAGCAGTACTTC	CSARAASGGAYEQYF
few	TRBJ2-7	.	TRBV20-1	TGCAGTGACTCGACTCCTGGGGCCTACGAGCAGTACTTC	CSDSTPGAYEQYF
.	TRBJ1-1	.	TRBV20-1	TGCAGTGCTCGGGGACTGCCGAACACTGAAGCTTTCTTT	CSARGLPNTEAFF
few	TRBJ1-1	.	TRBV10-3	TGTGCCATCAGTGAGTCGTGGACCGGGGAAGCTTTCTTT	CAISESWTGEAFF
.	TRBJ2-1	.	TRBV12-3/TRBV12-4	TGTGCCAGCAGTTTGGGGTTAGGGGGCAATGAGCAGTTCTTC	CASSLGLGGNEQFF
few	TRBJ2-2	.	TRBV7-2	TGTGCCAGCAGCCGGTTTCATACCGGGGAGCTGTTTTTT	CASSRFHTGELFF
.	TRBJ2-1	TRBD1	TRBV10-3	TGTGCCATCAGGGAAGACAGGGGGAAAAATGAGCAGTTCTTC	CAIREDRGKNEQFF
.	TRBJ1-2	TRBD1	TRBV2	TGTGCCAGCACGACAGGGGGTCTCTATGGCTACACCTTC	CASTTGGLYGYTF
many	TRBJ1-5	.	TRBV7-2	TGTGCCAGCAGCTCGACAAGGGCCGCCCAGCCCCAGCATTTT	CASSSTRAAQPQHF
few	TRBJ2-5	.	TRBV12-3/TRBV12-4	TGTGCCAGCACCTCTTTGCGGGCTCAAGAGACCCAGTACTTC	CASTSLRAQETQYF
many	TRBJ2-5	.	TRBV7-8	TGTGCCAGCAGCTTAAGAACGGTGGGAGAGACCCAGTACTTC	CASSLRTVGETQYF
many	TRBJ2-7	.	TRBV5-1	TGCGCCAGCAGCCGAAGGGACACCTACTACGAGCAGTACTTC	CASSRRDTYYEQYF
.	TRBJ2-1	TRBD2	TRBV6-1	TGTGCCAGCAGCCGGGGGGACTTCTACAATGAGCAGTTCTTC	CASSRGDFYNEQFF
.	TRBJ2-7	.	TRBV12-3/TRBV12-4	TGTGCCAGCAGTTTAGCGCCCCCAGGAACCTCCTACGAGCAGTACTTC	CASSLAPPGTSYEQYF
few	TRBJ2-2	.	TRBV7-3	TGTGCCAGCAGTCCCCTGTGGGTTGGGGGCACCGGGGAGCTGTTTTTT	CASSPLWVGGTGELFF
.	TRBJ2-3	TRBD1	TRBV20-1	TGCAGTGCTTCGGACAGGGGCACAGATACGCAGTATTTT	CSASDRGTDTQYF
many	TRBJ2-1	.	TRBV7-8	TGTGCCAGCAGCTTAGTGGGTCTTAAGAATGAGCAGTTCTTC	CASSLVGLKNEQFF
few	TRBJ2-1	.	TRBV18	TGTGCCAGCTCACCGGGACTTTGGGGGGAGCAGTTCTTC	CASSPGLWGEQFF
.	TRBJ2-3	.	TRBV7-6	TGTGCCAGCAGCCCGCAAGGATTTAGCACAGATACGCAGTATTTT	CASSPQGFSTDTQYF
many	TRBJ2-2	TRBD2	TRBV29-1	TGCAGCGTTGATAGCGGGGGGAACACCGGGGAGCTGTTTTTT	CSVDSGGNTGELFF
few	TRBJ2-3	TRBD1	TRBV5-1	TGCGCCAGCAGCTCAGCCACAGGGGGCAGGTCAGATACGCAGTATTTT	CASSSATGGRSDTQYF
many	TRBJ1-1	TRBD1	TRBV18	TGTGCCAGCTCTCCCGGACAGGAATGGGATACTGAAGCTTTCTTT	CASSPGQEWDTEAFF
few	TRBJ2-7	.	TRBV3-1	TGTGCCAGCAGCCAGACAGGACTTCTCAGCTCCTACGAGCAGTACTTC	CASSQTGLLSSYEQYF
few	TRBJ2-3	TRBD2	TRBV27	TGTGCCAGCAGTGCGCTAGCGGGCACAGATACGCAGTATTTT	CASSALAGTDTQYF
few	TRBJ1-4	.	TRBV20-1	TGCGTTTCTGAGGCCACTAATGAAAAACTGTTTTTT	CVSEATNEKLFF
many	TRBJ2-2	TRBD2	TRBV5-1	TGCGCCAGCAGCGAGAGGACTAGTCTTGATGCTACCACCGGGGAGCTGTTTTTT	CASSERTSLDATTGELFF
.	TRBJ1-6	.	TRBV9	TGTGCCAGCAGCGTAAGGGCAGGGACTAATTCACCCCTCCACTTT	CASSVRAGTNSPLHF
few	TRBJ1-6	.	TRBV28	TGTGCCAGCAGTCCCCGGGACAACCTCGGCTCACCCCTCCACTTT	CASSPRDNLGSPLHF
.	TRBJ2-2	.	TRBV9	TGTGCCAGCAGCGTAGAGGTGGGGACGAACACCGGGGAGCTGTTTTTT	CASSVEVGTNTGELFF
many	TRBJ2-1	TRBD2	TRBV5-1	TGCGCCAGCAGTCCTAGCGGGAGCCTGGTTGAGCAGTTCTTC	CASSPSGSLVEQFF
many	TRBJ2-3	TRBD2	TRBV29-1	TGCAGCGTCGGACTAGCGGGAGACTATAGCACAGATACGCAGTATTTT	CSVGLAGDYSTDTQYF
.	TRBJ2-3	TRBD2	TRBV20-1	TGCAGTACTCGGACTAGCGGGAGAGGGGGGCCTAGCACAGATACGCAGTATTTT	CSTRTSGRGGPSTDTQYF
few	TRBJ2-7	TRBD2	TRBV7-2	TGTGCCAGCAGTCCGACTAGCTGTACCTACGAGCAGTACTTC	CASSPTSCTYEQYF
few	TRBJ2-3	TRBD2	TRBV11-2	TGTGCCAGCAGCCCCGTCGGTACTAGCGGGGGGGCCGCAGATACGCAGTATTTT	CASSPVGTSGGAADTQYF